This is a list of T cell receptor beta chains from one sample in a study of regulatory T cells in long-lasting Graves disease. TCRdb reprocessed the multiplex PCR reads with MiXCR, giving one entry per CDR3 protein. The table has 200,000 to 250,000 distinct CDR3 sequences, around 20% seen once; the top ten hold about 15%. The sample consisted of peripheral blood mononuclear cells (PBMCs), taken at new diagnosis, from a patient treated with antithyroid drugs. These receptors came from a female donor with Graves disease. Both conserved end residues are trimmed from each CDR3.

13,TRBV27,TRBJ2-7,ASSLFAGGMYEQY
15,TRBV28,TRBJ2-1,ASSLLLAGASYDEQF
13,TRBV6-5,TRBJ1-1,ASSYPSTENTEAF
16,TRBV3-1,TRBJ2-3,ASSQDLGQGMMTDTQY
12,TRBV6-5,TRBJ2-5,ASSYGLTEETQY
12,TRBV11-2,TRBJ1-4,ASSFPENREKLF
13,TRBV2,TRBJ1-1,ASSERGTENTEAF
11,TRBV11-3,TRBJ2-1,ASSLDEVNEQF
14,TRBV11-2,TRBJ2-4,ASSSRGKIHENIQY
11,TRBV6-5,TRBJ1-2,ASSYEMGRGYT
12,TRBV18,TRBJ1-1,ASSEQGGHTEAF
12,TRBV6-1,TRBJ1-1,ASRPAERGTEAF
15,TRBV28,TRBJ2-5,ASSVPNLDRAQETQY
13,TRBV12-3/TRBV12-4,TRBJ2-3,ASSQTSGGTDTQY
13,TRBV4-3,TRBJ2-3,ASSQGIASTDTQY
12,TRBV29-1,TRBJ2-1,SVAGGRGYNEQF
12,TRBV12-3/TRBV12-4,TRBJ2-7,ASSAVGLAGGRV
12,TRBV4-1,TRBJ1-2,ASSLRTGGNGYT
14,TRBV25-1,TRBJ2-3,ASSEGGVKGTDTQY
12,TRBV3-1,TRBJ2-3,ASSPHTTRDGPN
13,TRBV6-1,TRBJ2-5,ASSTVWREQETQY
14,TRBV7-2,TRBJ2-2,ASSPIAGFGTGELF
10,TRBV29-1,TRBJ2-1,SVGDRGLEQF
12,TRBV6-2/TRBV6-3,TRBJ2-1,AINPDGGVGEQF
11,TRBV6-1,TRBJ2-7,ASRSGQTYEQY
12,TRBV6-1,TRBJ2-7,ASRTGTGSYEQY
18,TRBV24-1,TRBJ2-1,ATSDLGGTSGSPSYNEQF
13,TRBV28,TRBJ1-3,ASSLLYGAGNTIY
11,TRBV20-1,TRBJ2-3,SARASGWDTQY
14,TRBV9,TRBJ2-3,ASSVESGRMLDTQY
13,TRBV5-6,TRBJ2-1,ASSPLESGYNEQF
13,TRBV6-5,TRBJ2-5,ASSYQGGQKETQY
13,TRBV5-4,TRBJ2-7,ASSLGGTGSYEQY
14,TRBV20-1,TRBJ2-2,SAGTSGTTNTGELF
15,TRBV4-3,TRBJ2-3,ASSQDRPAGLSDTQY
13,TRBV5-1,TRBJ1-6,ASSVTGSYNSPLH
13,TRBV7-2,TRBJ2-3,ASSLARGARGTQY
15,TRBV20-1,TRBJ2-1,SARLPSGDPSYNEQF
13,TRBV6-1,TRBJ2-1,ASSPRGAGINEQF
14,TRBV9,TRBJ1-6,ASSGRDGSQNSPLH
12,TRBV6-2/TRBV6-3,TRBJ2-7,ASRLGQGVGEQY
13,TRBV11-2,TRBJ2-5,ASSPSGEGLRTQY
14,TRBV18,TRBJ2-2,ASSPYGNPNTGELF
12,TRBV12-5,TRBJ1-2,ASGPTRGVRGYT
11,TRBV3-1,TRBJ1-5,ASSLHSQHSMH
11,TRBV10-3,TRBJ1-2,AISEGLPYGYT
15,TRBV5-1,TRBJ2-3,ASSRGGTSGSTDTQY
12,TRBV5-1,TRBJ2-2,ASSPPQGAGELF
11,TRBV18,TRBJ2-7,ASSPGLLDEQY
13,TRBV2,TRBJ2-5,ASRNWGQGAETQY
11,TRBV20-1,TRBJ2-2,SAETSSAGELF
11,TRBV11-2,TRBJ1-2,ASSSFANYGYT
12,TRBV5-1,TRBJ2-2,ASSWRMNTGELF